Listed below are T cell receptor beta chains from one sample, sequenced in a study of human T cells and chemical hapten exposure. MiXCR, run by TCRdb on the RACE reads, gives a single entry per CDR3 protein. This sample has about 82,000 distinct CDR3 sequences; less than 11% occur once, and the top ten carry about 5%. The starting material was whole blood, obtained in connection with sensitization to the hapten diphenylcyclopropenone (DPC). The origin of the receptors is a woman in her forties or fifties with alopecia areata. Some clones in this sample may be carry-over from other donors' samples. Both conserved end residues are part of each CDR3. The D gene is left open where the match is weak. The listing skips clone size in some rows; elsewhere it reads once, few, many or a size class.

CDR3nt: TGCAGCGCCCCCCGGGGACCGGACACTGAAGCTTTCTTT
CDR3aa: CSAPRGPDTEAFF
j_gene: TRBJ1-1
d_gene: -
abundance: many
v_gene: TRBV29-1

CDR3nt: TGTGCCAGCAGGCGACTAGCTCTTTCCACAGATACGCAGTATTTT
CDR3aa: CASRRLALSTDTQYF
j_gene: TRBJ2-3
d_gene: TRBD2
abundance: -
v_gene: TRBV2

CDR3nt: TGCAGTGCGAGAGGACAGCCCTACGAGCAGTACTTC
CDR3aa: CSARGQPYEQYF
j_gene: TRBJ2-7
d_gene: -
abundance: few
v_gene: TRBV20-1

CDR3nt: TGTGCCAGCAGCTTAGATCCGAGGGAGGGCGGCGAGCAGTACTTC
CDR3aa: CASSLDPREGGEQYF
j_gene: TRBJ2-7
d_gene: TRBD2
abundance: -
v_gene: TRBV7-2

CDR3nt: TGTGCCAGCTCACGAGAAGGCTTTACCTCTGGGGCCAACGTCCTGACTTTC
CDR3aa: CASSREGFTSGANVLTF
j_gene: TRBJ2-6
d_gene: -
abundance: many
v_gene: TRBV18

CDR3nt: TGCGCCAGCAGCTTAGGCCACAGGGATCCGAACACCGGGGAGCTGTTTTTT
CDR3aa: CASSLGHRDPNTGELFF
j_gene: TRBJ2-2
d_gene: -
abundance: many
v_gene: TRBV5-1

CDR3nt: TGCGCCAGCAGCCAACCGCGGGAGAGCAATGAGCAGTTCTTC
CDR3aa: CASSQPRESNEQFF
j_gene: TRBJ2-1
d_gene: TRBD2
abundance: -
v_gene: TRBV4-1

CDR3nt: TGTGCCAGCAGTGAAACCGGGACAGATCCCTATGGCTACACCTTC
CDR3aa: CASSETGTDPYGYTF
j_gene: TRBJ1-2
d_gene: TRBD1
abundance: few
v_gene: TRBV6-2/TRBV6-3

CDR3nt: TGCAGTGCTCCGGGACCGACTAATTCACCCCTCCACTTT
CDR3aa: CSAPGPTNSPLHF
j_gene: TRBJ1-6
d_gene: -
abundance: few
v_gene: TRBV20-1

CDR3nt: TGCAGTGCTAAACCGCTTAGCGGGAGTGCTGGAGATACGCAGTATTTT
CDR3aa: CSAKPLSGSAGDTQYF
j_gene: TRBJ2-3
d_gene: TRBD2
abundance: many
v_gene: TRBV20-1

CDR3nt: TGCAGTGCTACCAAGGGGAATCTAGACACTGAAGCTTTCTTT
CDR3aa: CSATKGNLDTEAFF
j_gene: TRBJ1-1
d_gene: -
abundance: -
v_gene: TRBV20-1

CDR3nt: TGCGCCAGCAGCTTGGCGGACACTGAAGCTTTCTTT
CDR3aa: CASSLADTEAFF
j_gene: TRBJ1-1
d_gene: -
abundance: -
v_gene: TRBV5-1

CDR3nt: TGCAGTGCTACGAAGGTACAGGAGGCCCCTACAGATACGCAGTATTTT
CDR3aa: CSATKVQEAPTDTQYF
j_gene: TRBJ2-3
d_gene: -
abundance: -
v_gene: TRBV20-1

CDR3nt: TGTGCCAGCAGGATCGGACAGGGGTTCATGAACACTGAAGCTTTCTTT
CDR3aa: CASRIGQGFMNTEAFF
j_gene: TRBJ1-1
d_gene: TRBD1
abundance: -
v_gene: TRBV5-5

CDR3nt: TGCGCCAGCAGCTGGGACAGGGGAGATTCTTATGGCTACACCTTC
CDR3aa: CASSWDRGDSYGYTF
j_gene: TRBJ1-2
d_gene: TRBD1
abundance: many
v_gene: TRBV5-1

CDR3nt: TGCGCCAGCAGAAACGGACTCAGCGGCCCCAACTATGGCTACACCTTC
CDR3aa: CASRNGLSGPNYGYTF
j_gene: TRBJ1-2
d_gene: -
abundance: many
v_gene: TRBV5-1

CDR3nt: TGTGCCAGCAACGGGGACAGTTTCATATCTGGCCACACCTTC
CDR3aa: CASNGDSFISGHTF
j_gene: TRBJ1-2
d_gene: TRBD1
abundance: -
v_gene: TRBV5-4

CDR3nt: TGTGCCAGCGGTGCCCCTGGGACAGGGATTTTGGAGCAGTACTTC
CDR3aa: CASGAPGTGILEQYF
j_gene: TRBJ2-7
d_gene: TRBD1
abundance: few
v_gene: TRBV28

CDR3nt: TGTGCCAGCAGCCAATTACGAGGGTTGACAGATACGCAGTATTTT
CDR3aa: CASSQLRGLTDTQYF
j_gene: TRBJ2-3
d_gene: -
abundance: -
v_gene: TRBV4-2

CDR3nt: TGTGCCAGCAGTGGACACCTCCAAGAGACCCAGTACTTC
CDR3aa: CASSGHLQETQYF
j_gene: TRBJ2-5
d_gene: -
abundance: medium-sized
v_gene: TRBV25-1

CDR3nt: TGTGCCAGCTCACAACGATCCCCAGGGGCTGGAAACACCATATATTTT
CDR3aa: CASSQRSPGAGNTIYF
j_gene: TRBJ1-3
d_gene: -
abundance: few
v_gene: TRBV18

CDR3nt: TGCGCCAGCAGCCAAGACACAGGACAGAAGCTCTATGGCTACACCTTC
CDR3aa: CASSQDTGQKLYGYTF
j_gene: TRBJ1-2
d_gene: -
abundance: many
v_gene: TRBV4-1

CDR3nt: TGTGCCAGCAGCCCTACAGGGGACAAACGTAATTCACCCCTCCACTTT
CDR3aa: CASSPTGDKRNSPLHF
j_gene: TRBJ1-6
d_gene: TRBD1
abundance: -
v_gene: TRBV7-9

CDR3nt: TGTGCCAGCAGCCCCCTTGCTATCGGCTCCTACAATGAGCAGTTCTTC
CDR3aa: CASSPLAIGSYNEQFF
j_gene: TRBJ2-1
d_gene: -
abundance: -
v_gene: TRBV7-8

CDR3nt: TGTGCCAGCAGCCCACCCTCGGGCTTTCAGCCCCAGCATTTT
CDR3aa: CASSPPSGFQPQHF
j_gene: TRBJ1-5
d_gene: -
abundance: -
v_gene: TRBV12-3/TRBV12-4

CDR3nt: TGCGCCAGCAGCCAAGACCCACTTCGGGAGCAGTTCTTC
CDR3aa: CASSQDPLREQFF
j_gene: TRBJ2-1
d_gene: -
abundance: -
v_gene: TRBV4-1

CDR3nt: TGTGCCAGCAGTTACAAGCGACAGGGGGCGAATGAGCAGTTCTTC
CDR3aa: CASSYKRQGANEQFF
j_gene: TRBJ2-1
d_gene: TRBD1
abundance: many
v_gene: TRBV6-5

CDR3nt: TGTGCCAGCAGCCAAGGCGGAAGGGAGCTGTTTTTT
CDR3aa: CASSQGGRELFF
j_gene: TRBJ2-2
d_gene: -
abundance: -
v_gene: TRBV3-1

CDR3nt: TGTGCCAGCAGTGAATCTGTTGGGCGGGGGAGCACAGATACGCAGTATTTT
CDR3aa: CASSESVGRGSTDTQYF
j_gene: TRBJ2-3
d_gene: TRBD2
abundance: -
v_gene: TRBV2

CDR3nt: TGTGCCAGCAGTTTAATGGAGGGAGGCACTGAAGCTTTCTTT
CDR3aa: CASSLMEGGTEAFF
j_gene: TRBJ1-1
d_gene: -
abundance: many
v_gene: TRBV27

CDR3nt: TGTGTCAGCAGCGGACGGATGAACACTGAAGCTTTCTTT
CDR3aa: CVSSGRMNTEAFF
j_gene: TRBJ1-1
d_gene: -
abundance: few
v_gene: TRBV11-2

CDR3nt: TGTGCCAGCAGTTTATATTCGGGAGGGCCGAATGAGCAGTTCTTC
CDR3aa: CASSLYSGGPNEQFF
j_gene: TRBJ2-1
d_gene: TRBD2
abundance: -
v_gene: TRBV28

CDR3nt: TGCGCCAGCGGTGGTACCAGCGGAGTCGGTGCCGGGGAGCTGTTTTTT
CDR3aa: CASGGTSGVGAGELFF
j_gene: TRBJ2-2
d_gene: -
abundance: few
v_gene: TRBV5-1

CDR3nt: TGTGCCAGCAGTTTAGAGCGGATTAACACCGGGGAGCTGTTTTTT
CDR3aa: CASSLERINTGELFF
j_gene: TRBJ2-2
d_gene: -
abundance: many
v_gene: TRBV28

CDR3nt: TGTGCCAGCACCCCCGAGACAGGCCATTCACCCCTCCACTTT
CDR3aa: CASTPETGHSPLHF
j_gene: TRBJ1-6
d_gene: -
abundance: -
v_gene: TRBV2

CDR3nt: TGCAGTGCTAGAGATTGGGGGGGGAACACTGAAGCTTTCTTT
CDR3aa: CSARDWGGNTEAFF
j_gene: TRBJ1-1
d_gene: -
abundance: many
v_gene: TRBV20-1

CDR3nt: TGCAGTGAGGCGACGGCAGGCACTGAGCAGTTCTTC
CDR3aa: CSEATAGTEQFF
j_gene: TRBJ2-1
d_gene: -
abundance: few
v_gene: TRBV20-1

CDR3nt: TGTGCCAGCAGCCGACTAGCGGGAGAGACCGGGGAGCTGTTTTTT
CDR3aa: CASSRLAGETGELFF
j_gene: TRBJ2-2
d_gene: TRBD2
abundance: many
v_gene: TRBV11-2

CDR3nt: TGTGCCAGCAGGCCCCGAACTAGCGGGAGGGTCCCTGGAGAGCAGTACTTC
CDR3aa: CASRPRTSGRVPGEQYF
j_gene: TRBJ2-7
d_gene: TRBD2
abundance: -
v_gene: TRBV5-5

CDR3nt: TGCAGTGCTGTTGCAACTAATGAAAAACTGTTTTTT
CDR3aa: CSAVATNEKLFF
j_gene: TRBJ1-4
d_gene: -
abundance: -
v_gene: TRBV20-1

CDR3nt: TGTGCCAGCGCTACAGGGGGCGATCAGCCCCAGCATTTT
CDR3aa: CASATGGDQPQHF
j_gene: TRBJ1-5
d_gene: TRBD1
abundance: -
v_gene: TRBV18

CDR3nt: TGTGCCAGCTCACCCCCCCAGGGAAGTAATGAAAAACTGTTTTTT
CDR3aa: CASSPPQGSNEKLFF
j_gene: TRBJ1-4
d_gene: -
abundance: many
v_gene: TRBV18

CDR3nt: TGCGCCAGCAGCCGAGAGACTAGCGGGAGTTCCTACGAGCAGTACTTC
CDR3aa: CASSRETSGSSYEQYF
j_gene: TRBJ2-7
d_gene: TRBD2
abundance: many
v_gene: TRBV4-1

CDR3nt: TGTGCCAGCAGCTCGCGCGCCAGCGGGGGACTATATACGCAGTATTTT
CDR3aa: CASSSRASGGLYTQYF
j_gene: TRBJ2-3
d_gene: TRBD2
abundance: -
v_gene: TRBV7-2

CDR3nt: TGTGCTAGTGGCCATGCATGGATCGCAGAGACCCAGTACTTC
CDR3aa: CASGHAWIAETQYF
j_gene: TRBJ2-5
d_gene: -
abundance: few
v_gene: TRBV12-5

CDR3nt: TGTGCCAGCAGCGTAGGCTTGGGTACTAGCGGGAGGAACAATGAGCAGTTCTTC
CDR3aa: CASSVGLGTSGRNNEQFF
j_gene: TRBJ2-1
d_gene: TRBD2
abundance: many
v_gene: TRBV9

CDR3nt: TGCGCCAGCAGCCAAGGGGGACTCTCCTACGAGCAGTACTTC
CDR3aa: CASSQGGLSYEQYF
j_gene: TRBJ2-7
d_gene: -
abundance: few
v_gene: TRBV4-1

CDR3nt: TGTGCCAGCAGTCGGTTCACGGCCCCGAACACCGGGGAGCTGTTTTTT
CDR3aa: CASSRFTAPNTGELFF
j_gene: TRBJ2-2
d_gene: -
abundance: many
v_gene: TRBV28

CDR3nt: TGCAGTGCTAGAGGTGGTAGTCGCCTTGCAACTAATGAAAAACTGTTTTTT
CDR3aa: CSARGGSRLATNEKLFF
j_gene: TRBJ1-4
d_gene: -
abundance: few
v_gene: TRBV20-1

CDR3nt: TGTGCCAGCCAAAGGGGGAACACTGAAGCTTTCTTT
CDR3aa: CASQRGNTEAFF
j_gene: TRBJ1-1
d_gene: -
abundance: few
v_gene: TRBV9

CDR3nt: TGTGCCAGCAGCTTAGCGCACTACGAGCAGTACTTC
CDR3aa: CASSLAHYEQYF
j_gene: TRBJ2-7
d_gene: -
abundance: few
v_gene: TRBV7-9

CDR3nt: TGTGCCAGCAGCCATGCCGCTAGCCAGGGCACAGATACGCAGTATTTT
CDR3aa: CASSHAASQGTDTQYF
j_gene: TRBJ2-3
d_gene: -
abundance: many
v_gene: TRBV4-2

CDR3nt: TGCAGTGCTAGTGGCCTTAATCAGCCCCAGCATTTT
CDR3aa: CSASGLNQPQHF
j_gene: TRBJ1-5
d_gene: -
abundance: many
v_gene: TRBV20-1